In its sample, the clone carrying this T cell receptor beta chain was seen a few times. The sample is drawn from a study of regulatory T cells in long-lasting Graves disease. Libraries of TCR beta came from iRepertoire HTBI primers plus Arm-PCR of CDR3 regions. One entry per CDR3 protein results from TCRdb running MiXCR on the multiplex PCR reads. Of around 460,000 distinct CDR3 sequences listed, approximately 15% are singletons. The CDR3 extends over 15 amino acids. V shed 6 bases, J shed 1 base, and the junction held 7 bases outside the gene matches. CDR1 and CDR2 from the germline V gene are MNHNS and SASEGT. Time point given: newly diagnosed GD, antithyroid drugs for less than 3 months. Researchers made the TCR library from RNA that was extracted from PBMCs. The sample also formed part of further work on T cells in Graves' hyperthyroidism and ophthalmopathy. Per that study: The model predicted ophthalmopathy a median approximately seven months before onset.

This sample comprised peripheral blood mononuclear cells (PBMCs), obtained at new diagnosis, from a patient treated with antithyroid drugs. The clonotype comes from a woman aged 50 to 60 with Graves disease. This sequence joins TRBV6-1 and TRBJ2-7; 9 bases fit TRBD1. The CDR3 loop reads CASRWTGTGSYEQYF. The CDR3 DNA reads as TGTGCCAGCAGATGGACCGGGACAGGGTCCTACGAGCAGTACTTC.